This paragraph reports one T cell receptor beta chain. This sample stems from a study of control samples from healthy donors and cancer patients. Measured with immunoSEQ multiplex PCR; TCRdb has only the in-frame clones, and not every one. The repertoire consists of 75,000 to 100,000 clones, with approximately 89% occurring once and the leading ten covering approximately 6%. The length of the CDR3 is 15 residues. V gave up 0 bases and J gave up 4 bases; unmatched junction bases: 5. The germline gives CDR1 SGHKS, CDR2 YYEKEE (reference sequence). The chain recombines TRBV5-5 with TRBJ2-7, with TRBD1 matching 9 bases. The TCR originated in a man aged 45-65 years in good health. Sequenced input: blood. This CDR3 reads CASSLGTGGSYEQYF. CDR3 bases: TGTGCCAGCAGCTTGGGCACAGGGGGCTCTTACGAGCAGTACTTC.